One and the same sample provided the 14 T cell receptor beta chains below, sequenced in a study of CD8 T cells in ankylosing spondylitis. No antigen has been identified for these receptors. One entry per CDR3 protein results from TCRdb running MiXCR on the 5' RACE reads. The sample has approximately 540,000 distinct CDR3 sequences; 9.5% to 15% are singletons. Notes on the study in general: It appeared that ankylosing spondylitis blood was characterized by a TCR beta motif of 8 or 9 highly homologous variants.

Sequences were obtained from blood, either unsorted or a sorted T cell fraction (not recorded which). These receptors were taken from a male donor with ankylosing spondylitis.

This clonotype was seen only a few times. The V call is TRBV14, the J call TRBJ2-7; the D gene could be TRBD1 or TRBD2 (5 bases each). The CDR3 extends over 16 amino acids. V gave up 3 bases and J gave up 0 bases, with 15 bases separating them. Per the germline V gene, CDR1 is SGHDN and CDR2 is FVKESK. The chain's CDR3 is CASSQAGTKSSYEQYF. The CDR3 coding sequence is TGTGCCAGCAGCCAGGCCGGGACGAAGAGCTCCTACGAGCAGTACTTC.

This clonotype was counted a few times. This CDR3 reads CASSRKTLHRVGYNEQFF. The DNA for the CDR3 is TGTGCCAGCAGCCGCAAAACACTTCATCGGGTGGGGTACAATGAGCAGTTCTTC. This chain uses TRBV3-1 with TRBJ2-1; D remains unclear. Per germline, CDR1 LGHDT and CDR2 YNNKEL (reference sequence). Between the trimmed V and J ends, which lost 4 bases and 4 bases, there was a span of 23 bases. This CDR3 is 18 amino acids long.

V is TRBV25-1 and J is TRBJ1-2; D is perhaps TRBD1 (6 bases). V lost 7 bases, J lost 8 bases, and 17 bases lay in between. This CDR3 has 13 amino acids. Germline CDR1 MGHDK, CDR2 SYGVNS. CDR3 nucleotides: TGTGCCAGCAACGAAGGGGGGGTGCAAGGCTACACCTTC. Its translation is CASNEGGVQGYTF.

This clonotype was picked up many times. CDR3 DNA sequence: TGCAGCGTTGACCGAATGGACTATGGCTACACCTTC. Translating it yields CSVDRMDYGYTF. The V gene is TRBV29-1, the J gene TRBJ1-2; D gene uncertain. The V and J ends lost 3 bases and 3 bases respectively, with 8 bases between them. From germline, CDR1 is SQVTM and CDR2 ANQGSEA. The CDR3 spans 12 residues. The variable domain in full, completed from reference TRBV29-1 and TRBJ1-2, reads SAVISQKPSRDICQRGTSLTIQCQVDSQVTMMFWYRQQPGQSLTLIATANQGSEATYESGFVIDKFPISRPNLTFSTLTVSNMSPEDSSIYLCSVDRMDYGYTFGSGTRLTVV.

This clonotype was recorded at least ten times. CDR3 DNA: TGTGCCAGCAGTCCTCAGGGGAGTAGGCAGCCCCAGCATTTT. Its protein is CASSPQGSRQPQHF. The chain carries TRBV12-3 or TRBV12-4 and TRBJ1-5, with D perhaps TRBD1 (6 bases). The CDR3 loop spans 14 amino acids. V gave up 5 bases and J gave up 7 bases, with 15 bases separating them.

The table lists this clonotype with a few counts. CDR3 protein: CASSHRGMGNTIYF. The CDR3, as DNA: TGTGCCAGCAGTCACAGGGGGATGGGAAACACCATATATTTT. The rearrangement uses TRBV25-1 and TRBJ1-3; TRBD1 agrees at 8 bases. This CDR3 spans 14 amino acids. V trimming: 5 bases; J trimming: 4 bases; junction bases outside the gene matches: 4. Germline CDR1 MGHDK, CDR2 SYGVNS.

This clonotype was seen a handful of times. V is TRBV5-1 and J is TRBJ2-3; 9 nucleotides line up with TRBD1. This CDR3 contains 15 residues. Germline V gene data show CDR1 as SGHRS and CDR2 as YFSETQ. V lost 4 bases to trimming and J lost 4 bases; unmatched junction nucleotides: 7. CDR3 region: CASSTDRGRADTQYF. As DNA, the CDR3 is TGCGCCAGCAGCACGGACAGGGGCAGAGCAGATACGCAGTATTTT.

This clonotype appeared a few times. The chain recombines TRBV11-2 with TRBJ2-1; the D gene is possibly TRBD1 (5 bases). CDR3 size: 14 residues. Trimming left V 7 bases short and J 7 bases short, with 17 bases between. The germline V gene encodes CDR1 SGHAT and CDR2 FQNNGV. The CDR3 loop is CASTPRGLRNEQFF. In DNA, the CDR3 is TGTGCCAGCACTCCTAGGGGCTTAAGGAATGAGCAGTTCTTC.

The table lists this clonotype with a few counts. CDR3: CASGGTGDRRRSYNEQFF. The CDR3 DNA follows: TGTGCCAGCGGGGGGACAGGGGACCGACGGCGCTCCTACAATGAGCAGTTCTTC. V usage is TRBV25-1 and J usage is TRBJ2-1, with 10 positions matching TRBD1. From germline, CDR1 is MGHDK and CDR2 SYGVNS. This CDR3 region has 18 residues. V shed 8 bases, J shed 0 bases, and the junction held 13 bases outside the gene matches.

The sample holds a few counts of this clonotype. CDR3 in DNA: TGTGCTAGTGGTTTGATAAGACTAGCGGGAGGGCCGGGCACCGGGGAGCTGTTTTTT. Its protein product is CASGLIRLAGGPGTGELFF. The chain combines TRBV12-5 with TRBJ2-2; 14 bases agree with TRBD2. The CDR3 is 19 amino acids. V lost 2 bases to trimming and J lost 4 bases; unmatched junction nucleotides: 9. Germline lookup yields CDR1 LGHNT and CDR2 FRNRAP.

This clonotype appeared a few times. The chain combines TRBV12-3 or TRBV12-4 with TRBJ1-5, with D unresolved. Trimming took 7 bases from V and 7 from J, leaving 14 bases between them. The CDR3 sequence is 13 residues long. The CDR3 nucleotides are TGTGCCAGCATTCTAACTTTCGGCCAGCCCCAGCATTTT. It yields the protein CASILTFGQPQHF.

This clonotype was seen more than once but under ten times. The chain is built from TRBV6-1 and TRBJ1-4; 7 bases agree with TRBD1. CDR1 and CDR2 (germline): MNHNS, SASEGT. The J segment lost 6 bases and the V segment lost 6 bases, leaving 7 bases of the junction unmatched. This CDR3 contains 14 residues. The CDR3 sequence is CASRGQPTDEKLFF. The CDR3 DNA reads as TGTGCCAGCAGGGGACAGCCGACAGATGAAAAACTGTTTTTT.

This clonotype was recorded a few times. The chain carries TRBV29-1 and TRBJ2-5; tentatively, D is TRBD1 (6 bases). Between the trimmed V and J ends, which lost 1 base and 5 bases, there was a span of 14 bases. Germline V lookup: CDR1 SQVTM, CDR2 ANQGSEA. This CDR3 contains 14 residues. The CDR3 sequence: CSVEGQARWETQYF. The CDR3 region has the DNA TGCAGCGTTGAAGGACAGGCGAGGTGGGAGACCCAGTACTTC.

The V and J genes are TRBV27 and TRBJ1-5; TRBD1 might be the D (6 bases). Looked up from germline, CDR1 is MNHEY and CDR2 is SMNVEV (reference sequence). The CDR3 runs to 14 residues. V was clipped by 6 bases and J by 5 bases, with 14 bases between them. The CDR3 nucleotides are TGTGCCAGCAGCCCGGACAGCCCTTATCAGCCCCAGCATTTT. This codes for CASSPDSPYQPQHF.